Reported below is one T cell receptor beta chain. The antigen is undetermined. The sample originates from a study of OX40 agonist ivuxolimab in advanced cancers. This CDR3 has 15 residues. Trimming took 7 bases from V and 2 from J, leaving 13 bases between them. CDR1 is SGHDT and CDR2 is YYEEEE in the germline V gene. Using immunoSEQ multiplex PCR, the repertoire was profiled, and TCRdb retains in-frame clones only, with some absent. The data contain some 80,000 clones, about 88% of them singletons. Overall study results and limits: Antigen specificity of clonally expanded peripheral T cells was not established.

The sequence was obtained from an adult with an advanced solid tumor such as melanoma, head and neck, liver or kidney cancer. Sequences were derived from CD4+ or CD8+ T cells sorted from blood, sampled in a trial of the OX40 agonist ivuxolimab. The J gene is TRBJ2-6, the V gene TRBV5-6, with D unresolved. The CDR3 DNA reads as TGTGCCAGCGGAGCAGTCAGCACTGGGGCCAACGTCCTGACTTTC. Residues: CASGAVSTGANVLTF.